Following are 28 T cell receptor beta chains from one sample sequenced in a study of T cell changes during pregnancy in multiple sclerosis (dated by TCRdb to the late 2010s). Libraries were built with the immunoSEQ multiplex PCR assay. Here the immuneACCESS table is served through TCRdb, limited to in-frame sequences with V and J called. Missing clones are a known gap in these copies; in checked studies unresolved V genes cover under half, and the rest lacks a known reason. Recorded for this sample are roughly 87,000 clones; around 90% of them occurred a single time. The ten top clones hold around 3.3% of the sample. The sample was PBMCs, taken in the first trimester of pregnancy. The receptors come from a female donor in good health, serving as a control in a pregnancy study. Some clones in this sample may be carry-over from other donors' samples.

The V gene is TRBV27, the J gene TRBJ2-2, with TRBD1 as a possible D gene (5 bases). In germline, CDR1 is MNHEY, CDR2 SMNVEV (reference sequence). V lost 7 bases to trimming and J lost 1 base, with 13 bases between them. This CDR3 comprises 15 residues. The CDR3 loop reads CASKTTGMNTGELFF. CDR3 in DNA: TGTGCCAGCAAAACAACAGGCATGAACACCGGGGAGCTGTTTTTT.

V usage is TRBV28 and J usage is TRBJ1-5; no definite D call. The length of the CDR3 is 13 residues. The germline V and J ends were trimmed by 4 bases and 6 bases, with 10 bases remaining between them. The germline CDR1 and CDR2 sequences are MDHEN and SYDVKM. This CDR3 is CASSWPRTQPQHF. The CDR3 bases are TGTGCCAGCAGTTGGCCCAGAACTCAGCCCCAGCATTTT.

The chain uses TRBV7-2 and TRBJ2-7, with D perhaps TRBD2 (6 bases). V was clipped by 4 bases and J by 4 bases, with 14 bases between them. Germline CDR1 and CDR2: SGHTA and FQGNSA. This CDR3 comprises 14 residues. The CDR3 protein is CASSSRLERYEQYF. The CDR3 DNA is TGTGCCAGCAGCTCTAGACTAGAGAGGTACGAGCAGTACTTC.

CDR3 sequence (DNA): TGTGCCAGCAGCTTGGCAGGGGGTGTTGGCTACACCTTC. This gives the protein CASSLAGGVGYTF. J is TRBJ1-2 and V is TRBV5-4; 7 bases are a match to TRBD1. This CDR3 spans 13 amino acids. The V gene end was trimmed by 0 bases and the J gene end by 7 bases; junction bases not matched to a gene: 3. Germline CDR1 reads SGHNT; CDR2 reads YYREEE (reference sequence). The complete variable domain, with remaining parts taken from reference TRBV5-4 and TRBJ1-2, reads ETGVTQSPTHLIKTRGQQVTLRCSSQSGHNTVSWYQQALGQGPQFIFQYYREEENGRGNFPPRFSGLQFPNYSSELNVNALELDDSALYLCASSLAGGVGYTFGSGTRLTVV.

The rearrangement uses TRBV7-9 and TRBJ2-2; possible D gene TRBD2, 5 bases. V was pared by 0 bases and J by 6 bases, with 11 bases between. This CDR3 region has 15 residues. Germline values: CDR1 SEHNR, CDR2 FQNEAQ (reference sequence). The CDR3 DNA reads TGTGCCAGCAGCTTAGCTCTGAGGGTTGCCGGGGAGCTGTTTTTT. This translates into CASSLALRVAGELFF.

This rearrangement joins TRBV4-1 to TRBJ2-5, with D possibly being TRBD2 (6 bases). This CDR3 contains 13 residues. Trimming stripped 5 bases from V and 5 bases from J, with 12 bases between. Germline V gene sequence: CDR1 MGHRA, CDR2 YSYEKL. The CDR3 DNA reads TGCGCCAGCAGCGAGGGACTTAGGGAGACCCAGTACTTC. Protein product: CASSEGLRETQYF.

This CDR3 is CASSLVQNQETQYF. For the CDR3, the DNA is TGTGCCAGCAGTTTGGTACAGAACCAAGAGACCCAGTACTTC. V usage is TRBV28 and J usage is TRBJ2-5, with no clear D. Germline V gene lookup returns CDR1 MDHEN and CDR2 SYDVKM. Trimming left V 3 bases short and J 0 bases short, with 8 bases between. This CDR3 spans 14 amino acids.

This chain uses TRBV2 with TRBJ1-4, with D unclear. V lost 6 bases, J lost 0 bases, and 8 bases lay in between. Per germline, CDR1 SNHLY and CDR2 FYNNEI. This CDR3 is 14 amino acids long. In DNA, the CDR3 is TGTGCCAGCAGACTATCTGCAACTAATGAAAAACTGTTTTTT. It is translated as CASRLSATNEKLFF.

The CDR3 region has the DNA TGTGCCAGTAGGGGGACTAGCGGGGGAGGAGAGCAGTACTTC. This sequence encodes CASRGTSGGGEQYF. The J gene is TRBJ2-7, the V gene TRBV2; 14 positions match TRBD2. Germline V gene lookup returns CDR1 SNHLY and CDR2 FYNNEI. The CDR3 spans 14 residues. Trimming at V came to 9 bases and at J to 7 bases, leaving 8 bases not matched to a gene. Drawing the rest from reference TRBV2 and TRBJ2-7, the complete variable domain is EPEVTQTPSHQVTQMGQEVILRCVPISNHLYFYWYRQILGQKVEFLVSFYNNEISEKSEIFDDQFSVERPDGSNFTLKIRSTKLEDSAMYFCASRGTSGGGEQYFGPGTRLTVT.

This clone appeared a single time. The chain links TRBV28 to TRBJ2-2, with a possible D match to TRBD2 (6 bases). Germline-derived CDR1 and CDR2 are MDHEN and SYDVKM. V was trimmed by 7 bases and J by 2 bases, leaving 8 bases between them. CDR3 length equals 13 residues. The CDR3 reads CASTGRNTGELFF. CDR3 nucleotide sequence: TGTGCCAGCACCGGGAGAAACACCGGGGAGCTGTTTTTT.

The V call is TRBV15, the J call TRBJ1-1; TRBD1 might be the D (5 bases). Trimming shortened V by 3 bases and J by 0 bases, and 14 bases separated the two germline ends. CDR3 size: 16 residues. CDR1 is LNHNV, CDR2 YYDKDF, per germline (reference sequence). CDR3: CATSSAGGVMNTEAFF. The CDR3 region has the DNA TGTGCCACCAGCAGTGCTGGAGGGGTCATGAACACTGAAGCTTTCTTT. Based on the CDR3 plus reference TRBV15 and TRBJ1-1, the full variable domain is DAMVIQNPRYQVTQFGKPVTLSCSQTLNHNVMYWYQQKSSQAPKLLFHYYDKDFNNEADTPDNFQSRRPNTSFCFLDIRSPGLGDTAMYLCATSSAGGVMNTEAFFGQGTRLTVV.

This chain joins TRBV21-1 and TRBJ1-5; the table's D call, TRBD1, was not checked against the DNA. TRBV21-1 is marked as a pseudogene. The CDR3 runs to 15 residues. This chain's CDR3 is CASSMTQGAYQPQHF. DNA for the CDR3: TGTGCCAGCAGCATGACCCAGGGGGCCTATCAGCCCCAGCATTTT.

The chain links TRBV28 to TRBJ1-2, with a tentative D call TRBD1 (5 bases). CDR3 length equals 15 residues. V lost 3 bases to trimming and J lost 8 bases, with 19 bases between them. Per germline, CDR1 MDHEN and CDR2 SYDVKM. The CDR3 here is CASSLGGRIGVGYTF. The CDR3, as DNA: TGTGCCAGCAGTTTGGGGGGGAGGATCGGGGTAGGCTACACCTTC.

V gene TRBV5-1 combines with J gene TRBJ1-1; no definite D call. V lost 0 bases, J lost 1 base, and 7 bases lay in between. Germline assignment: CDR1 SGHRS and CDR2 YFSETQ. There are 14 residues in the CDR3. The CDR3 region is CASSLGQSNTEAFF. CDR3 DNA: TGCGCCAGCAGCTTGGGACAATCGAACACTGAAGCTTTCTTT.

J is TRBJ1-5 and V is TRBV5-6; possible D gene TRBD1, 6 bases. Germline V gene lookup returns CDR1 SGHDT and CDR2 YYEEEE. The CDR3 runs to 16 residues. Trimming pared 3 bases from V and 0 bases from J, leaving 13 bases between. CDR3 DNA: TGTGCCAGCAGCTCGAGACAGGTGATTAGCAATCAGCCCCAGCATTTT. Encoded protein: CASSSRQVISNQPQHF.

The chain uses TRBV30 and TRBJ2-3; tentatively, D is TRBD2 (6 bases). The CDR3 totals 16 residues. Germline V lookup: CDR1 GTSNPN, CDR2 SVGIG (reference sequence). The germline V and J ends were trimmed by 2 bases and 2 bases, with 17 bases remaining between them. CDR3 in DNA: TGTGCCTGGAGTAGATATAGCGGCGGAGTCACAGATACGCAGTATTTT. This translates into CAWSRYSGGVTDTQYF.

The CDR3 protein is CASSLGTGANEKLFF. In nucleotides, the CDR3 is TGTGCCAGCAGTTTAGGGACAGGGGCTAATGAAAAACTGTTTTTT. The V gene is TRBV27, the J gene TRBJ1-4; 10 bases align to TRBD1. CDR3 length: 15 residues. With V trimmed by 2 bases and J by 3 bases, 0 bases remained unmatched. From germline, CDR1 is MNHEY and CDR2 SMNVEV (reference sequence).

On this clone itself: A junction end diverges from the germline sequence, so it may reflect a read error. The CDR3 bases are TGTGCCAGCAGCGTAGCCGGGTCTTTTCGGGACTTC. Translated: CASSVAGSFRDF. The chain is built from TRBV9 and TRBJ1-2; no clear D gene. This CDR3 has 12 residues. The V gene's germline CDR1 is SGDLS and CDR2 YYNGEE. Filled out from reference TRBV9 and TRBJ1-2, the complete variable domain reads DSGVTQTPKHLITATGQRVTLRCSPRSGDLSVYWYQQSLDQGLQFLIQYYNGEERAKGNILERFSAQQFPDLHSELNLSSLELGDSALYFCASSVAGSFRDFGSGTRLTVV.

The J gene is TRBJ2-1, the V gene TRBV5-1; D gene ambiguous. CDR3 length equals 16 residues. Germline-derived CDR1 and CDR2 are SGHRS and YFSETQ. With 0 bases removed from V and 0 bases from J, the gap between germline ends came to 10 bases. In DNA, the CDR3 is TGCGCCAGCAGCTTGGCGGCGGCTAGCTCCTACAATGAGCAGTTCTTC. This sequence encodes CASSLAAASSYNEQFF.

The CDR3 here is CSAMLAGGYEQYF. In nucleotides, the CDR3 is TGCAGCGCCATGCTAGCGGGAGGCTACGAGCAGTACTTC. The chain is built from TRBV29-1 and TRBJ2-7, with 11 bases aligning to TRBD2. Per germline, CDR1 SQVTM and CDR2 ANQGSEA. The CDR3 is 13 residues long. V was pared by 7 bases and J by 3 bases, with 5 bases of the junction left unmatched.

The chain is built from TRBV7-3 and TRBJ1-5, with TRBD1 identical over 10 bases. Germline V gene data show CDR1 as SGHTA and CDR2 as FQGTGA. This CDR3 is 18 amino acids long. J lost 0 bases, V lost 5 bases, and 10 bases had no gene match. DNA for the CDR3: TGTGCCAGCAGCCTAGACAGGGGGCAAAAATATAGCAATCAGCCCCAGCATTTT. It is translated as CASSLDRGQKYSNQPQHF.

This clone was counted between two and nine times. The chain uses TRBV4-1 and TRBJ1-1; D is uncertain. The CDR3 loop spans 15 amino acids. Trimming removed 1 base at V and 0 bases at J, with 9 bases between. Germline V gene data show CDR1 as MGHRA and CDR2 as YSYEKL. The CDR3 sequence is CASSQVVEMNTEAFF. The CDR3 nucleotides are TGCGCCAGCAGCCAAGTGGTGGAGATGAACACTGAAGCTTTCTTT.

The rearrangement uses TRBV7-9 and TRBJ2-3; D remains unclear. The CDR3 sequence is 14 residues long. Germline CDR1 is SEHNR and CDR2 is FQNEAQ (reference sequence). The V gene lost 3 bases and the J gene lost 0 bases, with 7 bases spanning the gap. CDR3: CASSFGGSTDTQYF. The CDR3 bases are TGTGCCAGCAGCTTCGGCGGTAGCACAGATACGCAGTATTTT.

The V gene is TRBV9, the J gene TRBJ2-7, with TRBD2 identical over 8 bases. CDR1 is SGDLS, CDR2 YYNGEE, per germline. Trimming took 3 bases from V and 5 from J; bases not matched to a gene: 4. The CDR3 contains 13 residues. The CDR3 loop is CASSAGLGHEQYF. The CDR3 nucleotides are TGTGCCAGCAGCGCGGGACTAGGGCACGAGCAGTACTTC.

The genes are TRBV5-8 and TRBJ1-6; tentative D call: TRBD1 (6 bases). The CDR3 has 19 residues. Per germline, CDR1 SGHTS and CDR2 YDEGEE. V lost 4 bases, J lost 7 bases, and 27 bases lay in between. In DNA, the CDR3 is TGTGCCAGCAGCGAGGGGGGGAGAGGAATTTTTTCGGGAAATTCACCCCTCCACTTT. This encodes CASSEGGRGIFSGNSPLHF.

This clone was found a few times. This sequence joins TRBV29-1 and TRBJ1-1; TRBD1 matches at 8 bases. Per the germline V gene, CDR1 is SQVTM and CDR2 is ANQGSEA. The length of the CDR3 is 13 residues. Trimming took 4 bases from V and 5 from J; bases not matched to a gene: 6. This chain's CDR3 is CSVVIQGVTEAFF. DNA of the CDR3: TGCAGCGTTGTCATACAGGGGGTTACTGAAGCTTTCTTT.

This chain joins TRBV2 and TRBJ2-2; 12 bases are a match to TRBD2. V shed 6 bases, J shed 5 bases, and the junction held 7 bases outside the gene matches. CDR3 length equals 16 residues. Germline values: CDR1 SNHLY, CDR2 FYNNEI. CDR3 sequence: CASRVTSGGLTGELFF. The DNA of the CDR3 is TGTGCCAGCAGGGTTACTAGCGGGGGGTTGACCGGGGAGCTGTTTTTT.

V gene TRBV6-1 combines with J gene TRBJ1-2; weak D call: TRBD1 (5 bases). V was shortened by 2 bases and J by 0 bases, with 13 bases between the two germline ends. This CDR3 has 16 residues. CDR1 MNHNS and CDR2 SASEGT come from the germline V gene. The chain's CDR3 is CASSETPPTANYGYTF. The CDR3 coding sequence is TGTGCCAGCAGTGAAACCCCTCCGACAGCTAACTATGGCTACACCTTC.